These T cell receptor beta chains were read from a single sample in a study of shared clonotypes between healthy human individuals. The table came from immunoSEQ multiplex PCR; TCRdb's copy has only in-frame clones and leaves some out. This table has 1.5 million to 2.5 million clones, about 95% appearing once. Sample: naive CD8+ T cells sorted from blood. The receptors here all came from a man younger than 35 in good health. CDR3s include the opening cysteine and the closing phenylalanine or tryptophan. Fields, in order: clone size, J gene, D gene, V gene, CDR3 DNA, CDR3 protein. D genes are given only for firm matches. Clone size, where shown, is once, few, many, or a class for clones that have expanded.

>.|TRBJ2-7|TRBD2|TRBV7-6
TGTGCCAGCGGACTAGCGGAAAACTACGAGCAGTACTTC
CASGLAENYEQYF
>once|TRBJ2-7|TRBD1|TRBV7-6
TGTGCCAGCAACTCACAGGGGTTTGATGAGCAGTACTTC
CASNSQGFDEQYF
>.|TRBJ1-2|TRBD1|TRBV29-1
TGCAGCGTTGAAATCAGACAGGGTAACTATGGCTACACCTTC
CSVEIRQGNYGYTF
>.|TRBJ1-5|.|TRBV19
TGTGCCAGTAGTATTTTTGGACAGCCCGAAGGAGCCCAGCATTTT
CASSIFGQPEGAQHF
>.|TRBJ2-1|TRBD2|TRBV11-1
TGTGCCAGCAGCTTAGACTACGGGAGGTCCCCTAGCAATGAGCAGTTCTTC
CASSLDYGRSPSNEQFF
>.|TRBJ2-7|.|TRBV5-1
TGCGCCAGCAGCTTCTCCTACGAGCAGTACTTC
CASSFSYEQYF
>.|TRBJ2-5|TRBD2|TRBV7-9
TGTGCCAGCAGCTCGGGAGGAGAGACCCAGTACTTC
CASSSGGETQYF
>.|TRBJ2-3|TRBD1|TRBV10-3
TGTGCCATCAGCCACCACCCCGGGACAGGGGAAGCAGATACGCAGTATTTT
CAISHHPGTGEADTQYF
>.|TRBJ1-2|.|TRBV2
TGTGCCAGTTGTTACGCTATAAGAAATGGCTACACCTTC
CASCYAIRNGYTF
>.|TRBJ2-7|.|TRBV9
TGTGCCAGCAGCGTAAATGGAAGGGATGAGCAGTACTTC
CASSVNGRDEQYF
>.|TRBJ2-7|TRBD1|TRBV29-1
TGCAGCGGTGGAATAGAAACAGGGGTGAGCGAGCAGTACTTC
CSGGIETGVSEQYF
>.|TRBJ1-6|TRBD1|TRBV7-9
TGTGCCAGCAGCCGCTCTGAGACAGGGGATAATTCACCCCTCCACTTT
CASSRSETGDNSPLHF
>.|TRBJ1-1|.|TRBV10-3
TGTGCCATCAGTGGATGGGGTGGGGTGAAAACTGAAGCTTTCTTT
CAISGWGGVKTEAFF
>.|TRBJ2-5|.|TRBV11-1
TGTGCCAGCAGCTTGAACCGCCCTATGTACCAAGAGACCCAGTACTTC
CASSLNRPMYQETQYF
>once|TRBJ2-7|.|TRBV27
TGTGCCCGCTACGAGCAGTACTTC
CARYEQYF
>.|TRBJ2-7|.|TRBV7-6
TGTGCCAGCAGCTTAGTTGAGGACTACGAGCAGTACTTC
CASSLVEDYEQYF
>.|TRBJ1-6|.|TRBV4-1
TGCGCCAGCAGCCAGACCGGGACACTAGACTATAATTCACCCCTCCACTTT
CASSQTGTLDYNSPLHF
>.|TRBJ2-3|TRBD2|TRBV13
TGTGCCAGCAGCTCCCCGGGGGTAGCGGGGCTATCGCAGTATTTT
CASSSPGVAGLSQYF
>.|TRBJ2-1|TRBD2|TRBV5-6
TGTGCCAGCAGCGACCCGACTAGCGGTCACAATGAGCAGTTCTTC
CASSDPTSGHNEQFF
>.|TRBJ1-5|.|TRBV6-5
TGTGCCAGCAGTTACCTCCTTGGTCAGCCCCAGCATTTT
CASSYLLGQPQHF
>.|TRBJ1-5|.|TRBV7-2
TGTGCCAGCAGCTCGGACGGGCTCAGCAATCAGCCCCAGCATTTT
CASSSDGLSNQPQHF
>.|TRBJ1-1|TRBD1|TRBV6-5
TGTGCCAGCAGTTACTCGCCCCGGGACAGGAACACTGAAGCTTTCTTT
CASSYSPRDRNTEAFF
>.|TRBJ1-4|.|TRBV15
TGTGCCACAGGACCCCTCGGAAAACTGTTTTTT
CATGPLGKLFF
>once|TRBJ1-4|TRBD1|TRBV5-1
TGCGCCAGCAGCGTCGGGGACAGTATGGGTACTAATGAAAAACTGTTTTTT
CASSVGDSMGTNEKLFF
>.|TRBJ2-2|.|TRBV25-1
TGTGCCAGTGGCGCCGGGGAGCTGTTTTTT
CASGAGELFF
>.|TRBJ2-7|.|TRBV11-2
TGTGCCAGCAGCTTAGCTAGCTCCTACGAGCAGTACTTC
CASSLASSYEQYF
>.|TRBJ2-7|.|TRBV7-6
TGTGCCAGCAGCTTAGCGGAGAGGTACGAGCAGTACTTC
CASSLAERYEQYF
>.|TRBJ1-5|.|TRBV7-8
TGTGCCAGCAGCTCGGACCCGAGCAATCAGCCCCAGCATTTT
CASSSDPSNQPQHF
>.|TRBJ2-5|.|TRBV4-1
TGCGCCAGCAGCCAAGCGGCCGGGAAGACCCAGTACTTC
CASSQAAGKTQYF
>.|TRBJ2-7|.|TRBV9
TGTGCCAGCAGCGCTGGCCCGTTCGTCTCCTACGAGCAGTACTTC
CASSAGPFVSYEQYF
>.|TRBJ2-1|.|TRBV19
TGTGCCAGTAGTATTGACACCTACAATGAGCAGTTCTTC
CASSIDTYNEQFF
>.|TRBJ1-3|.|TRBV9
TGTGCCAGCAGCGAGGACCGAAACTCTGGAAACACCATATATTTT
CASSEDRNSGNTIYF